Following are 22 T cell receptor beta chains from one sample sequenced in a study of blood T cell repertoires in COVID-19. Only in-frame clones appear in the TCRdb table, and some are missing; sequencing was by immunoSEQ multiplex PCR. The repertoire holds some 80,000 clones, with about nine tenths as singletons. Sequencing input: peripheral blood. The receptors derive from a man aged 45-60 years with active or convalescent COVID-19.

The V gene is TRBV13, the J gene TRBJ2-3, with 10 positions matching TRBD2. The CDR3 is made up of 15 amino acids. Trimming cost V 5 bases and J 7 bases; bases outside gene matches: 9. Germline CDR1 is PRHDT and CDR2 is FYEKMQ (reference sequence). The CDR3 loop reads CASSTSGVPRYTQYF. CDR3 DNA: TGTGCCAGCAGCACTAGCGGGGTTCCGAGGTATACGCAGTATTTT.

V and J are TRBV2 and TRBJ1-6, with TRBD1 identical over 7 bases. The V gene's germline CDR1 is SNHLY and CDR2 FYNNEI. Trimming cost V 8 bases and J 8 bases; bases outside gene matches: 12. The CDR3 length is 15 residues. CDR3 residues: CASALTTGSDSPLHF. CDR3 DNA: TGTGCCAGCGCTTTAACGACAGGGTCGGATTCACCCCTCCACTTT.

V gene TRBV6-6 combines with J gene TRBJ2-1; D not certain. V gave up 6 bases and J gave up 4 bases, with 7 bases separating them. CDR1 and CDR2 from the germline V gene are MNHNY and SVGAGI (reference sequence). This CDR3 contains 12 residues. CDR3 nucleotide sequence: TGTGCCAGCAGCCTCCCTTACAATGAGCAGTTCTTC. This gives the protein CASSLPYNEQFF.

This chain uses TRBV5-1 with TRBJ2-2; TRBD1 matches 7 bases. The V gene end was trimmed by 1 base and the J gene end by 7 bases; junction bases not matched to a gene: 10. This CDR3 region has 16 residues. Germline assignment: CDR1 SGHRS and CDR2 YFSETQ. The CDR3 protein is CASSLSGQEIGGELFF. CDR3 coding DNA: TGCGCCAGCAGCTTGTCCGGACAGGAGATAGGCGGGGAGCTGTTTTTT.

This clone was recorded once. This rearrangement joins TRBV19 to TRBJ2-1, with D possibly TRBD2 on 5 matching bases. The CDR3 is made up of 12 amino acids. With 4 bases removed from V and 6 bases from J, the gap between germline ends came to 7 bases. Germline loops: CDR1 LNHDA, CDR2 SQIVND (reference sequence). The CDR3 loop reads CASSTGFNEQFF. The CDR3 DNA reads TGTGCCAGTAGTACGGGATTCAATGAGCAGTTCTTC.

J is TRBJ1-4 and V is TRBV6-7; TRBD1 matches 8 bases. TRBV6-7 is filed as an ORF, its function uncertain. The CDR3 runs 20 residues. V dropped 1 base and J dropped 0; count of bases not matched to a gene: 13. CDR3 DNA: TGTGCCAGCAGTTACTTTCCGACAGGGGAGTGTTGGGCAACTAATGAAAAACTGTTTTTT. Protein: CASSYFPTGECWATNEKLFF.

V and J are TRBV19 and TRBJ1-2, with 10 positions matching TRBD1. CDR1 and CDR2 (germline): LNHDA, SQIVND (reference sequence). The J segment lost 5 bases and the V segment lost 5 bases, leaving 5 bases of the junction unmatched. This CDR3 has 14 amino acids. The CDR3 loop reads CASSPPGQGYGYTF. In DNA, the CDR3 is TGTGCCAGTAGTCCGCCGGGACAGGGGTATGGCTACACCTTC.

This clone showed up just a few times. J is TRBJ2-5 and V is TRBV7-9, with no clear D. CDR1 and CDR2 (germline): SEHNR, FQNEAQ (reference sequence). The ends were cut back, 5 bases at V and 0 bases at J, with 10 bases in the middle. This CDR3 has 14 amino acids. CDR3: CASSATRDQETQYF. DNA of the CDR3: TGTGCCAGCAGCGCGACAAGAGACCAAGAGACCCAGTACTTC. Looking up the rest from reference TRBV7-9 and TRBJ2-5 gives the full variable domain: DTGVSQNPRHKITKRGQNVTFRCDPISEHNRLYWYRQTLGQGPEFLTYFQNEAQLEKSRLLSDRFSAERPKGSFSTLEIQRTEQGDSAMYLCASSATRDQETQYFGPGTRLLVL.

The J gene is TRBJ1-3, the V gene TRBV2, with D possibly being TRBD1 (5 bases). The CDR3 loop spans 15 amino acids. V was cut by 4 bases and J by 0 bases, with 10 bases left in between. The germline gives CDR1 SNHLY, CDR2 FYNNEI. The CDR3 DNA reads TGTGCCAGCAGTGGGGGGGGTGTCTCTGGAAACACCATATATTTT. Translated, it gives CASSGGGVSGNTIYF.

The chain uses TRBV19 and TRBJ2-2; 8 bases fit TRBD2. The CDR3 totals 14 residues. CDR1 and CDR2 from the germline V gene are LNHDA and SQIVND (reference sequence). The J segment lost 6 bases and the V segment lost 1 base, leaving 1 base of the junction unmatched. The CDR3 nucleotides read TGTGCCAGTAGTATAGGAGCGGGGGCCGGGGAGCTGTTTTTT. Amino acids: CASSIGAGAGELFF.

The chain combines TRBV7-2 with TRBJ2-7; TRBD2 aligns across 10 bases. V was pared by 1 base and J by 4 bases, with 7 bases of the junction left unmatched. CDR3 length equals 16 residues. Per germline, CDR1 SGHTA and CDR2 FQGNSA. CDR3 region: CASSLGSPSGGYEQYF. In DNA form, the CDR3 reads TGTGCCAGCAGCTTAGGCTCCCCTAGCGGGGGTTACGAGCAGTACTTC.

The rearrangement uses TRBV7-2 and TRBJ2-5; 12 bases fit TRBD2. The CDR3 runs to 16 residues. J was trimmed by 4 bases and V by 2 bases; bases with no gene match: 5. Germline CDR1 is SGHTA and CDR2 is FQGNSA. The CDR3 bases are TGTGCCAGCAGCTTATCTAGCGGGGGGGCCGGAGAGACCCAGTACTTC. It translates to CASSLSSGGAGETQYF.

On this clone: Within the sample, other DNA sequences also encode this same CDR3. The chain recombines TRBV18 with TRBJ2-5, with 7 bases that match TRBD2. Germline V gene sequence: CDR1 KGHSH, CDR2 LQKENI. With 3 bases clipped from V and 2 bases from J, the junction kept 0 bases outside the gene matches. This CDR3 contains 13 residues. CDR3 loop: CASSPGLQETQYF. The CDR3 region has the DNA TGTGCCAGCTCACCGGGACTACAAGAGACCCAGTACTTC.

V gene TRBV4-3 combines with J gene TRBJ2-1; 16 nucleotides align to TRBD2. Per the germline V gene, CDR1 is LGHNA and CDR2 is YSLEER. V trimming: 3 bases; J trimming: 9 bases; junction bases outside the gene matches: 5. The CDR3 covers 16 residues. The CDR3 loop reads CASSQEGTSGGAEQFF. In nucleotides, the CDR3 is TGCGCCAGCAGCCAGGAGGGGACTAGCGGGGGGGCTGAGCAGTTCTTC.

V and J are TRBV5-6 and TRBJ2-2; 8 bases align to TRBD1. V dropped 4 bases and J dropped 1; count of bases not matched to a gene: 6. In germline, CDR1 is SGHDT, CDR2 YYEEEE. The CDR3 loop spans 16 amino acids. The CDR3 DNA sequence: TGTGCCAGCAGCCCCCCCGGGACAGGGAACACCGGGGAGCTGTTTTTT. This encodes CASSPPGTGNTGELFF.

V gene TRBV9 combines with J gene TRBJ1-3; D is undetermined. The V gene's germline CDR1 is SGDLS and CDR2 YYNGEE. The CDR3 sequence is 15 residues long. Trimming shortened V by 3 bases and J by 3 bases, and 13 bases separated the two germline ends. The CDR3 sequence: CASSDPRENGNTIYF. DNA of the CDR3: TGTGCCAGCAGCGACCCACGGGAAAATGGAAACACCATATATTTT.

The V call is TRBV20-1, the J call TRBJ2-5, with 9 nucleotides matching TRBD1. Germline V gives CDR1 DFQATT, CDR2 SNEGSKA (reference sequence). The J segment lost 1 base and the V segment lost 3 bases, leaving 3 bases of the junction unmatched. This CDR3 region has 14 residues. The CDR3 region is CSASRTGVQETQYF. CDR3 nucleotide sequence: TGCAGTGCTAGTCGGACAGGGGTCCAAGAGACCCAGTACTTC.

V gene TRBV6-5 combines with J gene TRBJ2-2; TRBD1 is a possible D gene (6 bases). CDR3 length equals 13 residues. Between the trimmed V and J ends, which lost 6 bases and 3 bases, there was a span of 8 bases. Germline CDR1 reads MNHEY; CDR2 reads SVGAGI. Written as DNA, the CDR3 is TGTGCCAGCAGGGGACACGACACCGGGGAGCTGTTTTTT. Translated: CASRGHDTGELFF.

The rearrangement uses TRBV6-9 and TRBJ2-7; 10 bases are a match to TRBD1. Trimming at V came to 6 bases and at J to 6 bases, leaving 5 bases not matched to a gene. Per the germline V gene, CDR1 is MNHGY and CDR2 is SVAAGI. This CDR3 has 13 amino acids. The CDR3 is CASRRDRGIEQYV. For the CDR3, the DNA is TGTGCCAGCAGGCGGGACAGGGGTATCGAGCAGTACGTC.

The chain has TRBV7-2 and TRBJ2-7; D is perhaps TRBD2 (6 bases). From germline, CDR1 is SGHTA and CDR2 FQGNSA. CDR3 length: 14 amino acids. Between the trimmed V and J ends, which lost 1 base and 2 bases, there was a span of 9 bases. The CDR3 sequence is CASSLDGGAYEQYF. For the CDR3, the DNA is TGTGCCAGCAGCTTAGACGGGGGTGCCTACGAGCAGTACTTC.

The sample holds a few counts of this clone. The chain employs TRBV3-1 (or the pseudogene TRBV3-2) and TRBJ1-1, with 8 bases lining up with TRBD1. CDR3 length: 16 amino acids. V dropped 1 base and J dropped 4; count of bases not matched to a gene: 8. From germline, CDR1 is LGHDT and CDR2 YNNKEL (reference sequence). Here the CDR3 reads CASSQGATGGLTEAFF. CDR3 nucleotides: TGTGCCAGCAGCCAAGGGGCCACAGGGGGGCTCACTGAAGCTTTCTTT.

V is TRBV19 and J is TRBJ2-7, with D possibly TRBD1 on 6 matching bases. The CDR3 totals 15 residues. V was pared by 2 bases and J by 6 bases, with 17 bases between. Germline V CDR1 and CDR2: LNHDA, SQIVND (reference sequence). The CDR3 region is CASSIPPGTTGEQYF. The CDR3 DNA is TGTGCCAGTAGTATACCCCCGGGGACAACAGGCGAGCAGTACTTC.